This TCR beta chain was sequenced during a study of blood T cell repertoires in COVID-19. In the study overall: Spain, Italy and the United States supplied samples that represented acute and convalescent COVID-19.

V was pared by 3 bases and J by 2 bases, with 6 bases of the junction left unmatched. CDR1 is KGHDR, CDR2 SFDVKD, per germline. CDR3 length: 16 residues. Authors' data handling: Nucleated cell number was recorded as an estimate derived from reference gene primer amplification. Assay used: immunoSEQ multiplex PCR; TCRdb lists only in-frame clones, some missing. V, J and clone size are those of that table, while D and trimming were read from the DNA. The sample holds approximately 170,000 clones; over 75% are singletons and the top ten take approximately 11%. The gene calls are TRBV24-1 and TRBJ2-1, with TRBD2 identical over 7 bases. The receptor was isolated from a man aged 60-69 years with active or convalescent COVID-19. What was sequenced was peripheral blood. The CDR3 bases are TGTGCCACCAGTGATCGCGGGGGTCGGGCCTACAATGAGCAGTTCTTC. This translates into CATSDRGGRAYNEQFF.